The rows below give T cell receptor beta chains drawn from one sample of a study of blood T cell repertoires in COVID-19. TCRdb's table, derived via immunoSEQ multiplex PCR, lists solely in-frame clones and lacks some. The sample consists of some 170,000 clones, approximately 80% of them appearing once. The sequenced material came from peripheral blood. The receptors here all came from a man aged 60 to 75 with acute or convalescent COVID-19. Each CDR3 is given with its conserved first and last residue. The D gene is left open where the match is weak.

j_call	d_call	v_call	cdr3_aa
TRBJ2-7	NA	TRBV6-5	CASSYSEKPVYEQYF
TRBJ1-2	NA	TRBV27	CASSTTTGIGYTF
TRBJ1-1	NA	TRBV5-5	CASSLTGLIAFF
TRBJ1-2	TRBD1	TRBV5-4	CASSPGQGAVSTF
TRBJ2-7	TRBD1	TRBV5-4	CASSSGGNEQYF
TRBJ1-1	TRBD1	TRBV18	CASSPPGGNTEAFF
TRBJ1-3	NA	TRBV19	CATERGGSGNTIYF
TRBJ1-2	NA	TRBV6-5	CASSKRTAANYGYTF
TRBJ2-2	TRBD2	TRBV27	CASSLSLSGGYTGELFF
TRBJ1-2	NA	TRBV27	CASSRTGSYGYTF
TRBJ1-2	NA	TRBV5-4	CASSQQGSYGYTF
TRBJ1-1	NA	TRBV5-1	CASRGGMAEAFF
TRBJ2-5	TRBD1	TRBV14	CASSQQAGGQTQYF
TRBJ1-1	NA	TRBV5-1	CASSLKPRGEMNTEAFF
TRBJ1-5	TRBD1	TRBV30	CAWSLSDRGTQPQHF
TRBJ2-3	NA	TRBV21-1	CASSLRERDCGDSTDTQYF
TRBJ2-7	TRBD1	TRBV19	CASSIYQGQDYEQYF
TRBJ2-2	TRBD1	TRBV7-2	CASSLGQGGTGELFF
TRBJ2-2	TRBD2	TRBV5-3	CARSTTSGGTGELFF
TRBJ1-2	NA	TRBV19	CASSIVLSYGYTF
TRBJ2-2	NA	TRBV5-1	CASSPGVLNTGELFF
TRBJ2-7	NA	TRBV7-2	CASSSRLYEQYF
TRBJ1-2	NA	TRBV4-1	CASSQEDSSYGYTF
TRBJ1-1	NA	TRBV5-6	CASSSQRENTEAFF
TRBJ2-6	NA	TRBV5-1	CASSLISSGANVLTF
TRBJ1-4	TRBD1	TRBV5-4	CASSFSTGATNEKLFF
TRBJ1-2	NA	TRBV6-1	CASSEWETSGYTF
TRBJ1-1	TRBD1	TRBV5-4	CASSPRSGGITEAFF
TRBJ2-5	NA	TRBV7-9	CASLTGVETQYF
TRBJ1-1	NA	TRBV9	CASSGQVGKNTEAFF
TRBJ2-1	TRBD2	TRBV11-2	CASSPGTSGGAEQFF
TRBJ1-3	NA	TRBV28	CASSFRDWEGNTIYF
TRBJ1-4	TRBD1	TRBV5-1	CASSRTGTEGEKLFF
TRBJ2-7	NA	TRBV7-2	CASSFGGHETYEQYF
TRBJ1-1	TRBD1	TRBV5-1	CASTVGAGQGAEAFF
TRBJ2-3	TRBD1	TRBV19	CASKKDQGGTDTQYF
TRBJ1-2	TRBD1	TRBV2	CASSLGTGHGYTF
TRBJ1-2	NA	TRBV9	CASLSYQYGYTF
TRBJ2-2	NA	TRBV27	CASSWGAGELFF
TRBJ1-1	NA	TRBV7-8	CASTIDRSNTEAFF
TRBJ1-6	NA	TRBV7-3	CASSSLGGNSPLHF
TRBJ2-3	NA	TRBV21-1	CASSKDGSTTTDTQYF
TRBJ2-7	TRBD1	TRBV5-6	CASSPLDRGLSYEQYF
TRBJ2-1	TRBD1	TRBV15	CATSPGDRAIPQYLQSEQFF
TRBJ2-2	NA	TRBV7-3	CASSLGQANTGELFF
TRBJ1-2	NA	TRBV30	CACARPGTKDGYTF
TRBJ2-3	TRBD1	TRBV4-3	CASSLQGSGTDTQYF
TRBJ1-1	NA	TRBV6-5	CASSYGIGEDTEAFF
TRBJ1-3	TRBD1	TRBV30	CAWDRASSGNTIYF
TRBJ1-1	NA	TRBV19	CASRTHRDTEAFF
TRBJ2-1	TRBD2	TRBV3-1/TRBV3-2	CASSPRPLTSGLNNEQFF
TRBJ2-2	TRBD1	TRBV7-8	CASSHRDRGPTGELFF
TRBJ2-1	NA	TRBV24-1	CATGSRDSYNEQFF